This T cell receptor (beta chain) was observed in a study of beta chain features in type 1 diabetes. The ends were cut back, 3 bases at V and 11 bases at J, with 15 bases in the middle. The CDR3 runs to 14 residues. The germline V gene encodes CDR1 SGDLS and CDR2 YYNGEE. Findings of the study overall: Any HLA effect on TCRB rearrangement was left unresolved by small sub-analyses. Across all four CD4+ subsets, people with type 1 diabetes showed modestly shorter TCRB CDR3s.

Of the isolated RNA, all was reverse transcribed, and so the sequenced material was expressed TCRB transcripts. It was found that naive, central memory and regulatory T cell samples averaged about 3.57 million reads. The method was immunoSEQ multiplex PCR; TCRdb's version includes in-frame clones alone and lacks a portion of them. This table has approximately 150,000 clones, about 13% appearing once. This clone has a count of ten or more. Its antigen remains unknown. The clonotype originates from a young man with type 1 diabetes. Sequencing input: central memory CD4+ T cells from blood. This chain connects TRBV9 to TRBJ1-6, with a tentative D call TRBD1 (5 bases). The CDR3 DNA reads TGTGCCAGCAGCGGAGGCGGTGGGGGAACACCCCTCCACTTT. Translated, it gives CASSGGGGGTPLHF.